Listed here are 5 T cell receptor beta chains from one sample, sequenced in a study of blood T cell repertoires in COVID-19. TCRdb keeps only in-frame clones here, not all; method: immunoSEQ multiplex PCR. The sample yields about 160,000 clones, around 82% seen once. The sample was PBMCs or T cells enriched from blood (not recorded which). These receptors all come from a man between 40 and 49 years old who had recovered from COVID-19.

The rearrangement links TRBV5-1 to TRBJ2-3; D is possibly TRBD1 (6 bases). The V end lost 0 bases, the J end lost 0 bases, and 11 bases lay between the germline ends. The CDR3 contains 16 residues. Germline lookup yields CDR1 SGHRS and CDR2 YFSETQ. In DNA, the CDR3 is TGCGCCAGCAGCTTGGGACAGGCCACTAGCACAGATACGCAGTATTTT. Amino acid sequence: CASSLGQATSTDTQYF.

CDR3 loop: CASSSSGVPWNTEAFF. The CDR3 DNA reads as TGTGCCAGCAGTTCATCCGGGGTTCCCTGGAACACTGAAGCTTTCTTT. This chain connects TRBV27 to TRBJ1-1; D is uncertain. CDR1 MNHEY and CDR2 SMNVEV come from the germline V gene (reference sequence). The CDR3 sequence is 16 residues long. Trimming pared 4 bases from V and 1 base from J, leaving 16 bases between.

This clone was recorded at least ten times. This chain links TRBV5-6 with TRBJ1-2; 8 bases align to TRBD1. V was clipped by 0 bases and J by 11 bases; unmatched bases: 12. Germline CDR1 is SGHDT and CDR2 is YYEEEE. This CDR3 spans 15 amino acids. The CDR3 coding sequence is TGTGCCAGCAGCTTGGGGGACAGGCCTAGGACGGGTTACACCTTC. Residues: CASSLGDRPRTGYTF. Complete variable domain (other parts from reference TRBV5-6 and TRBJ1-2): DAGVTQSPTHLIKTRGQQVTLRCSPKSGHDTVSWYQQALGQGPQFIFQYYEEEERQRGNFPDRFSGHQFPNYSSELNVNALLLGDSALYLCASSLGDRPRTGYTFGSGTRLTVV.

The chain recombines TRBV29-1 with TRBJ2-7, with no clear D. V was clipped by 6 bases and J by 5 bases, with 29 bases between them. CDR1 is SQVTM, CDR2 ANQGSEA, per germline. This CDR3 comprises 17 residues. The CDR3 sequence is CSVLRISSPAGWDEQYV. In nucleotides, the CDR3 is TGCAGCGTCCTTCGGATAAGTAGCCCGGCCGGGTGGGACGAGCAGTACGTC.

The chain is built from TRBV24-1 and TRBJ1-1; 9 bases map to TRBD1. V lost 6 bases to trimming and J lost 3 bases; unmatched junction nucleotides: 1. The CDR3 extends over 13 amino acids. CDR1 is KGHDR, CDR2 SFDVKD, per germline. The CDR3 DNA reads as TGTGCCACCAGTACAGGGGGCTACACTGAAGCTTTCTTT. Protein: CATSTGGYTEAFF.